This TCR beta chain was recovered during a study of blood T cells in healthy people across ages. Study-wide points: It was held that diversity estimates obtained from one million T cells represented underestimates.

This clonotype was seen more than once but under ten times. No antigen is known for it. Isolated PBMCs totaled at least 6 million in each sample. A sample-barcoded 5' primer and a J-beta primer mix were used in a second PCR of roughly 7 to 11 cycles. TCRdb analysed the 5' RACE reads with MiXCR anew, one entry per CDR3 protein. The sample carries some 760,000 distinct CDR3 sequences, 20% to 25% recorded once. This sample was also put to use in a study of T cells of mothers and their children. That source adds: Healthy Caucasian mothers, three in number, and their six children were the donors.

The clonotype comes from a boy younger than 18 in good health. Sequenced sample: blood.

CDR3 DNA: TGCAGCGTTGAAGGACAGATAGGGGGCTCCTACGAGCAGTACTTC. This gives the protein CSVEGQIGGSYEQYF. This chain links TRBV29-1 with TRBJ2-7; TRBD1 might be the D (6 bases). The CDR3 covers 15 residues. Trimming pared 1 base from V and 0 bases from J, leaving 13 bases between. Germline V gene sequence: CDR1 SQVTM, CDR2 ANQGSEA.